The rows below give T cell receptor beta chains drawn from one sample of a study of cytomegalovirus exposure and HLA in healthy donors. TCRdb keeps only in-frame clones here, not all; method: immunoSEQ multiplex PCR. The sample consists of about 150,000 clones, roughly 86% of them appearing once. Sequencing was carried out using PBMCs. The receptor source for this set is a girl aged 5-17 years in good health and CMV-seropositive. Both conserved end residues are part of each CDR3. D genes are given only for firm matches.

J: TRBJ2-1
V: TRBV7-3
D: TRBD2
CDR3: CASSSGPPGGSYNEQFF
DNA: TGTGCCAGCAGCTCCGGTCCCCCGGGGGGTTCCTACAATGAGCAGTTCTTC

J: TRBJ1-6
V: TRBV9
D: NA
CDR3: CASSAPGSYNSPLHF
DNA: TGTGCCAGCAGCGCTCCGGGCTCCTATAATTCACCCCTCCACTTT

J: TRBJ1-1
V: TRBV7-9
D: NA
CDR3: CASSFRSGRDETEAFF
DNA: TGTGCCAGCAGCTTTAGGTCGGGGAGGGATGAAACTGAAGCTTTCTTT

J: TRBJ2-3
V: TRBV5-1
D: NA
CDR3: CASSQQSTDTQYF
DNA: TGCGCCAGCAGCCAACAGAGCACAGATACGCAGTATTTT

J: TRBJ1-2
V: TRBV5-4
D: NA
CDR3: CATSGGTNYGYTF
DNA: TGTGCCACGTCAGGAGGGACTAACTATGGCTACACCTTC

J: TRBJ2-3
V: TRBV6-6
D: NA
CDR3: CASLEASGTDTQYF
DNA: TGTGCCAGCCTGGAGGCTAGCGGCACAGATACGCAGTATTTT

J: TRBJ2-7
V: TRBV19
D: NA
CDR3: CASSLALAREQYF
DNA: TGTGCCAGTAGTTTAGCACTAGCTCGCGAGCAGTACTTC

J: TRBJ1-1
V: TRBV6-1
D: NA
CDR3: CASTFSGLNTEAFF
DNA: TGTGCCAGCACCTTCTCTGGACTTAACACTGAAGCTTTCTTT

J: TRBJ2-7
V: TRBV19
D: TRBD1
CDR3: CASSIQGASYEQYF
DNA: TGTGCCAGTAGTATCCAGGGGGCTTCCTACGAGCAGTACTTC

J: TRBJ2-7
V: TRBV5-1
D: NA
CDR3: CASSLTGIIYEQYF
DNA: TGCGCCAGCAGCTTGACAGGGATTATCTACGAGCAGTACTTC

J: TRBJ2-7
V: TRBV27
D: NA
CDR3: CASSLKATGTTYEQYF
DNA: TGTGCCAGCAGTTTAAAAGCTACAGGGACAACCTACGAGCAGTACTTC